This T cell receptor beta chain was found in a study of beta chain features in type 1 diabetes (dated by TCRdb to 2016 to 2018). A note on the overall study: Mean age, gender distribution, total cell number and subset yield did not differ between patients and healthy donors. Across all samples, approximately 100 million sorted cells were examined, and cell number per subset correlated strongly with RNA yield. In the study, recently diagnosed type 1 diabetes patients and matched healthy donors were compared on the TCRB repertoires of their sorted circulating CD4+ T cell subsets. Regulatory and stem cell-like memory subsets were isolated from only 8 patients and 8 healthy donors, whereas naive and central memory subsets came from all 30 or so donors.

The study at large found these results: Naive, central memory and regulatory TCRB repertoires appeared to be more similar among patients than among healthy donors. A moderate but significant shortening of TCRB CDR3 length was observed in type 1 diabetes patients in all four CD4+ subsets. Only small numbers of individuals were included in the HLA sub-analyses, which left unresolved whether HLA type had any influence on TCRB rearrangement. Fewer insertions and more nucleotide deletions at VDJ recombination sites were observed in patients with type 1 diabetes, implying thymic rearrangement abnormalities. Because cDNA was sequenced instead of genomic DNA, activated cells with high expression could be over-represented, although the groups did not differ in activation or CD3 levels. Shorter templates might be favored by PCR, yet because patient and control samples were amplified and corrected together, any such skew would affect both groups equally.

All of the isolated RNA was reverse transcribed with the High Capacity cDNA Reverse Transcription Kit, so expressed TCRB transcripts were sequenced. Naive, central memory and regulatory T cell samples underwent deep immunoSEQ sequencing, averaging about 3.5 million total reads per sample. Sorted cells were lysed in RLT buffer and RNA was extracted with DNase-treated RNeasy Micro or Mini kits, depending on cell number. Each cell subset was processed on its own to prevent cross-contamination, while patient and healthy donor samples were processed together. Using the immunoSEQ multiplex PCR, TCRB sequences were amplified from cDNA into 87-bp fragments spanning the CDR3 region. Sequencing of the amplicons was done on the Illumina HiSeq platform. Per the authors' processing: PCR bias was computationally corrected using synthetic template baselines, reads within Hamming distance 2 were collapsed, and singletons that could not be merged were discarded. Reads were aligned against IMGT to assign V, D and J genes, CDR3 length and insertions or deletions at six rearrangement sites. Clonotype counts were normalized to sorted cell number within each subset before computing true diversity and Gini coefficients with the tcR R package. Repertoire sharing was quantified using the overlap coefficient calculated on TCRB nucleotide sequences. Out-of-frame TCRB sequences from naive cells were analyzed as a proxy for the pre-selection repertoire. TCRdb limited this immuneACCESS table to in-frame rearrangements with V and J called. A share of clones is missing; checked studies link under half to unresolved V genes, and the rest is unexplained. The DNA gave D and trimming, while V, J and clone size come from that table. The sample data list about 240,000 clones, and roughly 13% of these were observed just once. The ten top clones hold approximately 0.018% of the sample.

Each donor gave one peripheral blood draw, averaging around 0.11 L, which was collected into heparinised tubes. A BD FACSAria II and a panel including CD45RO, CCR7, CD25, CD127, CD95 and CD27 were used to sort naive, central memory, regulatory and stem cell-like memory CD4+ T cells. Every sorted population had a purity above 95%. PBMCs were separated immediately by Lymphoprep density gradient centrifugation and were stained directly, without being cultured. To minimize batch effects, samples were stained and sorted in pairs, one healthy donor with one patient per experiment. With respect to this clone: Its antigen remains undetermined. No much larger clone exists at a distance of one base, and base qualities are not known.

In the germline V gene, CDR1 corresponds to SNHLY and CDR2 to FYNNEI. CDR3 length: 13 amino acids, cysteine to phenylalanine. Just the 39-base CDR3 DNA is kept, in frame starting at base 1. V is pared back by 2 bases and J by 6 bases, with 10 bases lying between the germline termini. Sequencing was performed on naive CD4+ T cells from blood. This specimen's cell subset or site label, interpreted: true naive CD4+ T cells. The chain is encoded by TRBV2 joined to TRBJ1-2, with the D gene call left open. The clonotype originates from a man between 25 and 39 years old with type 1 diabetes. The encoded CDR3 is CASSESGRDGYTF. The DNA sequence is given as TGTGCCAGCAGTGAATCTGGGCGAGATGGCTACACCTTC. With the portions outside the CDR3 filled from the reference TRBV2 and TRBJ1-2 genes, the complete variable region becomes EPEVTQTPSHQVTQMGQEVILRCVPISNHLYFYWYRQILGQKVEFLVSFYNNEISEKSEIFDDQFSVERPDGSNFTLKIRSTKLEDSAMYFCASSESGRDGYTFGSGTRLTVV.